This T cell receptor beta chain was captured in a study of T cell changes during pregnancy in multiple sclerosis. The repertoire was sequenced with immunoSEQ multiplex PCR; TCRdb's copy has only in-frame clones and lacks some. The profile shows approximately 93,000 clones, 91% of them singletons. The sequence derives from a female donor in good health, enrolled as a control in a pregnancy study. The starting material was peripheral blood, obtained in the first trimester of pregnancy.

DNA of the CDR3: TGTGCCAGTAGTATCGGGGGGCGAGGCTACACCTTC. This encodes CASSIGGRGYTF. The chain has TRBV19 and TRBJ1-2; weak D call: TRBD1 (6 bases). V shed 3 bases and J shed 8 bases, with 10 bases lying between them. The CDR3 length is 12 residues. CDR1 and CDR2 from the germline V gene are LNHDA and SQIVND (reference sequence).